This paragraph reports one T cell receptor (beta chain). The antigen is undetermined. Antigen-specific CD4+ T cells were first expanded with viral peptide pools by the ViraFEST assay and only then sequenced. CD4+ T cells were isolated after around 10 days of culture. The person's infection with SARS-CoV-2, confirmed by PCR, took place between March and December 2020. The record originates from a study of vaccination effects on CD4 cells after COVID-19. Across the whole study: The two convalescent patients provided samples 16 days and one week before vaccination.

Only in-frame clones appear in the TCRdb table, and some are missing; sequencing was by immunoSEQ multiplex PCR. The sample includes about 24,000 clones, 60% to 80% of them seen just once. The study, taken as a whole, reports: Whether induced by infection or by vaccine, clones showed marked clonal contraction late after vaccination.

The V gene lost 3 bases and the J gene lost 8 bases, with 8 bases spanning the gap. The CDR3 is 12 amino acids. Germline-derived CDR1 and CDR2 are SGDLS and YYNGEE. The V gene is TRBV9, the J gene TRBJ1-4; D not certain. Sample: CD4+ T cells from PBMCs cultured with SARS-CoV-2 spike peptides, taken before COVID-19 vaccination. The sequence derives from a human donor who had a prior SARS-CoV-2 infection. CDR3 sequence: CASSGPEEKLFF. The CDR3 DNA reads as TGTGCCAGCAGCGGCCCTGAGGAAAAACTGTTTTTT.